The present T cell receptor beta chain was sequenced within a study of T cell changes during pregnancy in multiple sclerosis. TCRdb's table, derived via immunoSEQ multiplex PCR, lists solely in-frame clones and lacks some. The sample yields under 65,000 clones, roughly 94% seen once. The trim removed 6 bases at V and 7 bases at J, leaving 15 bases unmatched. Looked up from germline, CDR1 is SQVTM and CDR2 is ANQGSEA. The CDR3 loop spans 16 amino acids. The chain carries TRBV29-1 and TRBJ2-1, with 10 bases fitting TRBD1. This TCR derives from a female donor with multiple sclerosis, enrolled in a pregnancy study. The source material was CD8+ T cells from peripheral blood mononuclear cells, sampled after pregnancy. CDR3 loop: CSVHLPGQGIGNEQFF. DNA of the CDR3: TGCAGCGTACACCTTCCGGGACAGGGGATTGGGAATGAGCAGTTCTTC.